Listed below are T cell receptor beta chains from one sample, sequenced in a study of cytomegalovirus exposure and HLA in healthy donors. Only in-frame clones appear in the TCRdb table, and some are missing; sequencing was by immunoSEQ multiplex PCR. In the table there are about 100,000 clones, 70% to 80% of which are singletons. The sample comprised PBMCs. The source is a male donor in good health and CMV-seropositive. CDR3s include the opening cysteine and the closing phenylalanine or tryptophan. The D gene is left open where the match is weak. Clone size, where shown, is once, few, many, or a class for clones that have expanded.

TGTGCCAGCTCACCACCGACCAGCGGGGGGATGTACAATGAGCAGTTCTTC	CASSPPTSGGMYNEQFF	TRBJ2-1	TRBV18	TRBD2	.
TGTGCCAGCAGTTTTAGTCTGGGACAGGGTCGGCGAGAGCAGTACTTC	CASSFSLGQGRREQYF	TRBJ2-7	TRBV28	TRBD1	.
TGTGCCAGCAGCTCCACCCGGGACATCTACAATGAGCAGTTCTTC	CASSSTRDIYNEQFF	TRBJ2-1	TRBV7-9	.	few
TGTGCCAGCAGCTCAACTGAGGGGGACATTCAGTACTTC	CASSSTEGDIQYF	TRBJ2-4	TRBV5-4	.	.
TGTGCCAGCAATAGGGGGGGTTCGAACACTGAAGCTTTCTTT	CASNRGGSNTEAFF	TRBJ1-1	TRBV28	.	.
TGTGCCAGCAGCCTGGTGGGGGGGGAGACCCAGTACTTC	CASSLVGGETQYF	TRBJ2-5	TRBV7-9	TRBD2	few
TGTGCCAGCAGCCCGGGACTAGCGGGTTCCTACAATGAGCAGTTCTTC	CASSPGLAGSYNEQFF	TRBJ2-1	TRBV11-2	TRBD2	few
TGTGCCAGCAGCGTAGGGGGGGGATCTGGAAACACCATATATTTT	CASSVGGGSGNTIYF	TRBJ1-3	TRBV9	.	.
TGTGCCAGCAGCGCGGCCTACGAGCAGTACTTC	CASSAAYEQYF	TRBJ2-7	TRBV14	.	once
TGTGCCACGTCCCCGGGAGCGGCGACCTACAATGAGCAGTTCTTC	CATSPGAATYNEQFF	TRBJ2-1	TRBV19	.	.
TGTGCCAGCGGTTCTAGCGGGTCACGCACAGATACGCAGTATTTT	CASGSSGSRTDTQYF	TRBJ2-3	TRBV6-6	TRBD2	.
TGTGCCAGTAGTATGGCGGGGGCTCGCGGGGCCAACGTCCTGACTTTC	CASSMAGARGANVLTF	TRBJ2-6	TRBV19	.	few
TGTGCCAGCGTCTCTTTCAGGGGAACCTCCTACGAGCAGTACTTC	CASVSFRGTSYEQYF	TRBJ2-7	TRBV6-5	.	few
TGTGCCAGCAGTTACTCGGGGCAGGGGGCCTACGAGCAGTACTTC	CASSYSGQGAYEQYF	TRBJ2-7	TRBV6-5	TRBD1	.
TGTGCCAGCAGCAAGTTATCGGGGATGGATACGCAGTATTTT	CASSKLSGMDTQYF	TRBJ2-3	TRBV11-1	.	.
TGTGCTAGTGGTTTCGGCGGGGGCAAACGAGAGACCCAGTACTTC	CASGFGGGKRETQYF	TRBJ2-5	TRBV12-5	.	.
TGTGCCAGCAGCGAAACAGGGTCCGGGGAGCTGTTTTTT	CASSETGSGELFF	TRBJ2-2	TRBV9	.	.
TGTGCCAGCAGTTGGGGGGACAGGGCCATCTCCTACGAGCAGTACTTC	CASSWGDRAISYEQYF	TRBJ2-7	TRBV28	TRBD1	.
TGTGCCAGCAGACCGACAGGGGCCCTCAACTATGGCTACACCTTC	CASRPTGALNYGYTF	TRBJ1-2	TRBV28	TRBD1	.
TGTGCCAGCTCACCTTCCGGACTGGGAACGACTGAAGCTTTCTTT	CASSPSGLGTTEAFF	TRBJ1-1	TRBV18	.	.
TGCGCCAGCAGCCGGTCGGCGGAGGAGACCCAGTACTTC	CASSRSAEETQYF	TRBJ2-5	TRBV5-1	.	.
TGCGCCAGCAGCCAAGTTCCCGGGACTCCAGACTACGAGCAGTACTTC	CASSQVPGTPDYEQYF	TRBJ2-7	TRBV4-1	.	.
TGTGCCAGCAGCTTGACTACCGAGCAGTACTTC	CASSLTTEQYF	TRBJ2-7	TRBV7-2	.	.
TGTGCCAGCAGTCCTAGAGTCGGGGGGAAGAATTCACCCCTCCACTTT	CASSPRVGGKNSPLHF	TRBJ1-6	TRBV28	.	.
TGCGCCAGCAGCTTTGGGACTAGCTCCTACGAGCAGTACTTC	CASSFGTSSYEQYF	TRBJ2-7	TRBV5-1	TRBD2	.
TGTGCCAGCAGCTCCCTAGCGGGAGAGCTAGAGACCCAGTACTTC	CASSSLAGELETQYF	TRBJ2-5	TRBV11-1	TRBD2	.
TGTGCCAGTAGTATCGCGGGGTTAGGCTACGAGCAGTACTTC	CASSIAGLGYEQYF	TRBJ2-7	TRBV19	.	.
TGTGCCAGCAGAGGGGGTCGAGGGGAGACCCAGTACTTC	CASRGGRGETQYF	TRBJ2-5	TRBV28	.	.
TGTGCCACCTTCTCGGGACAGGGCTATGAGCAGTTCTTC	CATFSGQGYEQFF	TRBJ2-1	TRBV10-3	TRBD1	.